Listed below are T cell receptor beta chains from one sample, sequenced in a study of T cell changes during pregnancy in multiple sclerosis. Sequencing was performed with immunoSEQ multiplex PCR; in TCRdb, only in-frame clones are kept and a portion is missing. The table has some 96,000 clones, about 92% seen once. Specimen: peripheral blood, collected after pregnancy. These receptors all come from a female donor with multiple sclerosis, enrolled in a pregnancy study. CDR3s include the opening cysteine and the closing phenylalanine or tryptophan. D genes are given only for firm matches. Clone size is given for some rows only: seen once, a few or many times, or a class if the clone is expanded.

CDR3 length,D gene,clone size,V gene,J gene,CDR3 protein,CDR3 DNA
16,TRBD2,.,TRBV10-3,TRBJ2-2,CAISGDSGENTGELFF,TGTGCCATCAGTGGGGATAGCGGGGAGAACACCGGGGAGCTGTTTTTT
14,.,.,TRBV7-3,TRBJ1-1,CASSSQPGVPEAFF,TGTGCCAGCAGTTCCCAGCCCGGGGTTCCTGAAGCTTTCTTT
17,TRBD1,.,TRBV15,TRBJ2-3,CATSRASTGKVTDTQYF,TGTGCCACCAGCCGTGCCTCGACAGGGAAGGTGACAGATACGCAGTATTTT
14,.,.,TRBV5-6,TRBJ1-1,CASSLGQQNTEAFF,TGTGCCAGCAGCTTGGGACAGCAAAACACTGAAGCTTTCTTT
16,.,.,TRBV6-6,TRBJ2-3,CASSYSAGVGTDTQYF,TGTGCCAGCAGTTACTCGGCAGGGGTAGGCACAGATACGCAGTATTTT
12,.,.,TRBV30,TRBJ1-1,CAWSARETEAFF,TGTGCCTGGAGTGCCCGGGAAACTGAAGCTTTCTTT
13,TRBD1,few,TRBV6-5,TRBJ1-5,CASSQGVNQPQHF,TGTGCCAGCAGCCAGGGGGTGAATCAGCCCCAGCATTTT
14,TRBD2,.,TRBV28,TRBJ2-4,CASSLAGGTNIQYF,TGTGCCAGCAGTTTAGCGGGAGGGACAAACATTCAGTACTTC
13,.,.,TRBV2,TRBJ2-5,CASSTGIQETQYF,TGTGCCAGCAGTACAGGAATACAAGAGACCCAGTACTTC
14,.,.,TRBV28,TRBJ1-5,CASTIDNSNQPQHF,TGTGCCAGCACCATAGACAATAGCAATCAGCCCCAGCATTTT
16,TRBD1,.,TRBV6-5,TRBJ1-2,CASSYKQGNVDYGYTF,TGTGCCAGCAGTTACAAACAGGGGAACGTTGACTATGGCTACACCTTC
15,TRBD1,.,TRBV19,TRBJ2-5,CASSPGTGSSETQYF,TGTGCCAGTAGTCCCGGGACAGGGAGCTCGGAGACCCAGTACTTC
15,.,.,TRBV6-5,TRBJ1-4,CASSLRVNGNEKLFF,TGTGCCAGCAGTTTGAGGGTGAATGGAAATGAAAAACTGTTTTTT
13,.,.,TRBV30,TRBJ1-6,CAWSPPRTPPLHF,TGTGCCTGGAGTCCACCCAGGACTCCACCCCTCCACTTT
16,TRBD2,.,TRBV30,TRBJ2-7,CAWVPGLAGGHYEQYF,TGTGCCTGGGTACCGGGACTAGCGGGGGGGCACTACGAGCAGTACTTC
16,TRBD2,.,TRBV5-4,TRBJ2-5,CASSLMLAGGRETQYF,TGTGCCAGCAGCTTGATGTTAGCGGGGGGGCGTGAGACCCAGTACTTC
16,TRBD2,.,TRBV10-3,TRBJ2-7,CAISENSGRAAAEQYF,TGTGCCATCAGTGAAAATAGCGGGAGGGCCGCTGCCGAGCAGTACTTC
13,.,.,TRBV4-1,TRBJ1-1,CASSQVMNTEAFF,TGCGCCAGCAGCCAAGTTATGAACACTGAAGCTTTCTTT
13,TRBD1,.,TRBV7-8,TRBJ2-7,CASRDRGRWEQYF,TGTGCCAGCAGAGACAGGGGCCGCTGGGAGCAGTACTTC
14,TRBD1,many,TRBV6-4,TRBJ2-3,CASSDSTGPDTQYF,TGTGCCAGCAGTGACTCGACAGGGCCAGATACGCAGTATTTT
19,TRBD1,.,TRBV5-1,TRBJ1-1,CASSLFPTGGRGSNTEAFF,TGCGCCAGCAGCTTGTTCCCCACAGGGGGCAGGGGATCGAACACTGAAGCTTTCTTT
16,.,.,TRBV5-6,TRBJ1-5,CASSLFAVWQSQPQHF,TGTGCCAGCAGCTTATTCGCGGTCTGGCAGAGTCAGCCCCAGCATTTT
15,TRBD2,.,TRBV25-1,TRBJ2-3,CASSPSSGGADTQYF,TGTGCCAGCAGTCCAAGTAGCGGGGGGGCGGATACGCAGTATTTT
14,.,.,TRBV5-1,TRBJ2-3,CASSLYRVGDTQYF,TGCGCCAGCAGCTTATATCGGGTTGGGGATACGCAGTATTTT
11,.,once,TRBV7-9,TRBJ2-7,CASSPLTEQYF,TGTGCCAGCAGCCCACTGACAGAGCAGTACTTC
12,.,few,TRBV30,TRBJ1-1,CAWRSMSSEAFF,TGTGCCTGGAGAAGTATGAGTTCTGAAGCTTTCTTT
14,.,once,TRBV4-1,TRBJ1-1,CASSQDPHGSEAFF,TGCGCCAGCAGCCAAGATCCACATGGTTCTGAAGCTTTCTTT
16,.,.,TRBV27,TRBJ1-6,CASSLSIPGRNSPLHF,TGTGCCAGCAGTTTATCGATACCAGGGAGGAATTCACCCCTCCACTTT
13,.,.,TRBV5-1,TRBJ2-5,CASSPDGGETQYF,TGCGCCAGCAGCCCCGACGGAGGGGAGACCCAGTACTTC